The 15 T cell receptor beta chains given below trace back to one sample, sequenced in a study of shared clonotypes between healthy human individuals. Data came from immunoSEQ multiplex PCR; TCRdb stores just in-frame clones and leaves some out. The sample consists of a few million clones, approximately 95% of them appearing once. Sequenced: naive CD4+ T cells from PBMCs. Subset of the sample: CD45RA+ positively selected. The receptors derive from a man between 18 and 29 years old in good health. Some clones in this sample may be carry-over from other donors' samples.

This chain uses TRBV7-9 with TRBJ1-1, with 10 bases aligning to TRBD1. Losses at the gene ends were 2 bases for V and 2 bases for J; bases not matched to a gene: 5. CDR1 and CDR2 (germline): SEHNR, FQNEAQ (reference sequence). The CDR3 contains 16 residues. The CDR3 nucleotides are TGTGCCAGCAGCTTATGGGGACAGGGGAGTAACACTGAAGCTTTCTTT. It translates to CASSLWGQGSNTEAFF.

With respect to this clone: The sample carries other DNA sequences with the same CDR3. This chain joins TRBV7-9 and TRBJ1-4; 7 bases align to TRBD1. V gave up 5 bases and J gave up 0 bases; unmatched junction bases: 3. The CDR3 loop spans 15 amino acids. In germline, CDR1 is SEHNR, CDR2 FQNEAQ (reference sequence). CDR3 DNA sequence: TGTGCCAGCAGCCCTCAGGGGGCAACTAATGAAAAACTGTTTTTT. This translates into CASSPQGATNEKLFF.

The chain has TRBV7-3 and TRBJ2-3; 7 bases line up with TRBD2. Germline values: CDR1 SGHTA, CDR2 FQGTGA. The trim removed 2 bases at V and 7 bases at J, leaving 18 bases unmatched. The CDR3 runs 18 residues. CDR3 sequence (DNA): TGTGCCAGCAGCTTATTGGGGACTAAATCGATTCCACCGCATACGCAGTATTTT. Protein product: CASSLLGTKSIPPHTQYF.

V usage is TRBV9 and J usage is TRBJ1-2, with unresolved D. Germline lookup yields CDR1 SGDLS and CDR2 YYNGEE. Trimming shortened V by 1 base and J by 6 bases, and 16 bases separated the two germline ends. CDR3 length: 15 residues. The chain's CDR3 is CASSVRSGGGDGYTF. The CDR3, as DNA: TGTGCCAGCAGCGTACGGTCTGGCGGAGGAGATGGCTACACCTTC.

V is TRBV5-1 and J is TRBJ2-7; the match to TRBD1 covers 11 bases. V dropped 0 bases and J dropped 6; count of bases not matched to a gene: 20. The CDR3 length is 20 residues. Germline-derived CDR1 and CDR2 are SGHRS and YFSETQ. DNA for the CDR3: TGCGCCAGCAGCTTGGAGGGACGGGACAGGGGGACTTTTGGTTTTGGCGAGCAGTACTTC. This sequence encodes CASSLEGRDRGTFGFGEQYF.

In regard to this clone: Additional DNA sequences in this sample encode the identical CDR3. The rearrangement uses TRBV7-2 and TRBJ1-2; 9 nucleotides line up with TRBD1. After removal of 6 bases from V and 8 bases from J, the junction contained 4 bases not matched to a gene. The germline V gene encodes CDR1 SGHTA and CDR2 FQGNSA. This CDR3 is built from 12 residues. CDR3 sequence (DNA): TGTGCCAGCAGTCGGACAGGGGACGGCTACACCTTC. Protein: CASSRTGDGYTF. Drawing the rest from reference TRBV7-2 and TRBJ1-2, the complete variable domain is GAGVSQSPSNKVTEKGKDVELRCDPISGHTALYWYRQSLGQGLEFLIYFQGNSAPDKSGLPSDRFSAERTGGSVSTLTIQRTQQEDSAVYLCASSRTGDGYTFGSGTRLTVV.

V is TRBV29-1 and J is TRBJ1-2; D is unclear. Germline CDR1 reads SQVTM; CDR2 reads ANQGSEA. The V end lost 1 base, the J end lost 3 bases, and 6 bases lay between the germline ends. CDR3 length equals 12 residues. CDR3 nucleotide sequence: TGCAGCGTTGAAGGGCAGTACTATGGCTACACCTTC. As protein: CSVEGQYYGYTF.

This clone has more than one count but fewer than ten. Distinct nucleotide sequences in the sample also encode this CDR3. The genes are TRBV28 and TRBJ1-5, with unresolved D. The CDR3 is 12 amino acids. The ends were cut back, 3 bases at V and 6 bases at J, with 6 bases in the middle. Per germline, CDR1 MDHEN and CDR2 SYDVKM. For the CDR3, the DNA is TGTGCCAGCAGTTTGTTGGCTCAGCCCCAGCATTTT. Its translation: CASSLLAQPQHF.

This chain connects TRBV11-2 to TRBJ2-7; D is uncertain. Trimming left V 5 bases short and J 8 bases short, with 10 bases between. This CDR3 is built from 11 residues. Germline assignment: CDR1 SGHAT and CDR2 FQNNGV. CDR3 sequence: CASSLDNQQYF. The CDR3 DNA reads as TGTGCCAGCAGCCTCGACAACCAGCAGTACTTC.

This sequence joins TRBV4-3 and TRBJ1-5; D is perhaps TRBD1 (5 bases). This CDR3 has 15 amino acids. Germline-derived CDR1 and CDR2 are LGHNA and YSLEER. Trimming stripped 0 bases from V and 2 bases from J, with 8 bases between. Here the CDR3 DNA reads TGCGCCAGCAGCCAAGACAGGGCGGGCAATCAGCCCCAGCATTTT. Protein product: CASSQDRAGNQPQHF.

V usage is TRBV4-2 and J usage is TRBJ2-3; 9 bases agree with TRBD1. Germline lookup yields CDR1 LGHNA and CDR2 YNFKEQ. V lost 0 bases to trimming and J lost 5 bases; unmatched junction nucleotides: 6. CDR3 length equals 16 residues. The CDR3 DNA follows: TGTGCCAGCAGCCAAGACTGGGGACAGGGCAAAGATACGCAGTATTTT. This encodes CASSQDWGQGKDTQYF.

The chain links TRBV19 to TRBJ2-7, with D possibly TRBD1 on 6 matching bases. Per germline, CDR1 LNHDA and CDR2 SQIVND (reference sequence). The CDR3 loop spans 13 amino acids. CDR3 loop: CATAQGDAYEQYF. The CDR3 DNA is TGTGCTACCGCACAGGGAGATGCCTACGAGCAGTACTTC. Using reference TRBV19 and TRBJ2-7 for the parts outside the CDR3, the full variable domain is DGGITQSPKYLFRKEGQNVTLSCEQNLNHDAMYWYRQDPGQGLRLIYYSQIVNDFQKGDIAEGYSVSREKKESFPLTVTSAQKNPTAFYLCATAQGDAYEQYFGPGTRLTVT.

This chain uses TRBV2 with TRBJ1-1; 9 bases are shared with TRBD1. The CDR3 has 15 residues. V gave up 6 bases and J gave up 5 bases; unmatched junction bases: 10. CDR1 is SNHLY and CDR2 is FYNNEI in the germline V gene. CDR3 in DNA: TGTGCCAGCAGAGCCTCCGGGACAGGGTGGACTGAAGCTTTCTTT. Translating gives CASRASGTGWTEAFF. Combining the CDR3 with reference TRBV2 and TRBJ1-1 gives the whole variable domain EPEVTQTPSHQVTQMGQEVILRCVPISNHLYFYWYRQILGQKVEFLVSFYNNEISEKSEIFDDQFSVERPDGSNFTLKIRSTKLEDSAMYFCASRASGTGWTEAFFGQGTRLTVV.

Regarding this clone: The sample carries other DNA sequences with the same CDR3. The J gene is TRBJ2-1, the V gene TRBV11-2; D ambiguous. The germline V and J ends were trimmed by 0 bases and 6 bases, with 6 bases remaining between them. In germline, CDR1 is SGHAT, CDR2 FQNNGV. The CDR3 contains 13 residues. The CDR3 nucleotides read TGTGCCAGCAGCTTAGATCCTGGCAATGAGCAGTTCTTC. Translating it yields CASSLDPGNEQFF.

The chain uses TRBV7-2 and TRBJ2-2, with D tentatively TRBD2 (6 bases). With 2 bases removed from V and 0 bases from J, the gap between germline ends came to 16 bases. This CDR3 region has 18 residues. Germline V lookup: CDR1 SGHTA, CDR2 FQGNSA. CDR3 nucleotide sequence: TGTGCCAGCAGCTTACTCGGCAGTGCTAGCGCGAACACCGGGGAGCTGTTTTTT. Its protein product is CASSLLGSASANTGELFF.